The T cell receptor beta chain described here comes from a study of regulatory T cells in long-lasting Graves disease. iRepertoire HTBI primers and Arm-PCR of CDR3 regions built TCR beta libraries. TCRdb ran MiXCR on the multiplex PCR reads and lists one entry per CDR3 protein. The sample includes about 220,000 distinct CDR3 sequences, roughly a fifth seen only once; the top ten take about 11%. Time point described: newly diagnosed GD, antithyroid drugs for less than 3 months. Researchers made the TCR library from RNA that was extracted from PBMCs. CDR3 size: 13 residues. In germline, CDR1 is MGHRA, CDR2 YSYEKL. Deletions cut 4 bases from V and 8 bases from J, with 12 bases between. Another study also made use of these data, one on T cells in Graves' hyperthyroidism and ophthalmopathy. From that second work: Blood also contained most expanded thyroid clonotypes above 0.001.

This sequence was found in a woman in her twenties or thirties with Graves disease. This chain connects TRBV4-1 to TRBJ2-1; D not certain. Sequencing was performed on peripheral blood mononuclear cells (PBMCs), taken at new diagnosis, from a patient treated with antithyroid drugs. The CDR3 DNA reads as TGCGCCAGCAGCCGACCCGATAGGTATGAGCAGTTCTTC. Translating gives CASSRPDRYEQFF.